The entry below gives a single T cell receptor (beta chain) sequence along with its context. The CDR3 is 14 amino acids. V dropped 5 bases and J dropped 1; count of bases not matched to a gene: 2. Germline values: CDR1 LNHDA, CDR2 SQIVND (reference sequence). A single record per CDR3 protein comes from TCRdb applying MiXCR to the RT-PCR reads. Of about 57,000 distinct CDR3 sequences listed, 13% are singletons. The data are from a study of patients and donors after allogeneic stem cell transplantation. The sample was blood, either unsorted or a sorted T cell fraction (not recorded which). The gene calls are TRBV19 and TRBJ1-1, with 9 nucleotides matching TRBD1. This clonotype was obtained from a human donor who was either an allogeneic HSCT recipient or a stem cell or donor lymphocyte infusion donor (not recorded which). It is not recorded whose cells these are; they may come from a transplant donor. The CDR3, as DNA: TGTGCCAGTAGTGTGGACAGGGGGAACACTGAAGCTTTCTTT. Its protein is CASSVDRGNTEAFF.